Listed below are T cell receptor beta chains from one sample, sequenced in a study of blood T cell repertoires in COVID-19. Assay used: immunoSEQ multiplex PCR; TCRdb lists only in-frame clones, some missing. Found here are 130,000 or so clones, about 80% of them singletons; the top ten hold approximately 2.9%. Sequenced: peripheral blood. These receptors all stem from a woman aged 80 or over with acute or convalescent COVID-19. CDR3s include the opening cysteine and the closing phenylalanine or tryptophan. The D gene is left open where the match is weak.

D gene | J gene | V gene | CDR3 protein
TRBD1 | TRBJ1-5 | TRBV18 | CASSPGQGSNQPQHF
- | TRBJ2-3 | TRBV4-1 | CASSQGDTIDTQYF
TRBD2 | TRBJ2-7 | TRBV7-2 | CASSLRTSGGSSYEQYF
- | TRBJ1-5 | TRBV19 | CASSWDISGNQPQHF
- | TRBJ1-4 | TRBV5-5 | CASSLALGPRNEKLFF
- | TRBJ2-2 | TRBV21-1 | CASSKGSKRGSKSGTGELFF
- | TRBJ2-1 | TRBV10-1 | CASSESGRYEQFF
- | TRBJ1-6 | TRBV7-2 | CASTRIGENSPLHF
TRBD1 | TRBJ2-1 | TRBV5-1 | CASTGTAYNEQFF
- | TRBJ2-7 | TRBV19 | CASSIGANEQYF
- | TRBJ1-4 | TRBV5-1 | CASSLQGGREKLFF
- | TRBJ1-2 | TRBV7-9 | CASSLSPSLDYTF
- | TRBJ1-2 | TRBV18 | CASSPNPSTDPYGYTF
- | TRBJ1-1 | TRBV3-1/TRBV3-2 | CASSQGQTNTEAFF
- | TRBJ1-1 | TRBV5-1 | CASSSQENTEAFF